Shown below are 20 T cell receptor beta chains from a single sample sequenced in a study of shared clonotypes between healthy human individuals. Libraries were prepared by immunoSEQ multiplex PCR; TCRdb keeps only in-frame clonotypes and omits some of them. Of 800,000 to 1,200,000 clones detected, about 84% appear once; the ten largest clones hold approximately 0.5%. The specimen sequenced was memory CD4+ T cells from PBMCs. Subset indicated: CD45RA-negative fraction. The receptors shown here come from a man aged 18 to 29 in good health. Some clones in this sample may be carry-over from other donors' samples.

This chain joins TRBV21-1 and TRBJ1-1. TRBV21-1 is given as a pseudogene. The CDR3 extends over 11 amino acids. CDR3 in amino acids: CPEGNKTEAFF. CDR3 DNA sequence: TGCCCTGAAGGGAACAAGACTGAAGCTTTCTTT.

The J gene is TRBJ1-2, the V gene TRBV28; no clear D. Germline V CDR1 and CDR2: MDHEN, SYDVKM. The CDR3 contains 16 residues. Trimming took off 5 bases at V and 4 bases at J, with 20 bases between the two ends. Here the CDR3 DNA reads TGTGCCAGCAGTGGAACGTGGCAGGAGCGATTCTATGGCTACACCTTC. As protein: CASSGTWQERFYGYTF.

Comments on this clone: The same CDR3 is also encoded by other DNA sequences in this sample. V and J are TRBV9 and TRBJ2-3; no definite D call. Looked up from germline, CDR1 is SGDLS and CDR2 is YYNGEE. V was trimmed by 0 bases and J by 1 base, leaving 6 bases between them. This CDR3 has 14 residues. The CDR3 DNA reads TGTGCCAGCAGCGTAGTACCAGGCACAGATACGCAGTATTTT. Translated, it gives CASSVVPGTDTQYF.

The V gene is TRBV5-1, the J gene TRBJ2-2; 8 bases match TRBD2. The CDR3 contains 15 residues. The germline gives CDR1 SGHRS, CDR2 YFSETQ. V lost 4 bases and J lost 7; bases outside the gene matches: 9. This CDR3 is CASSPPGGPIGELFF. As DNA, the CDR3 is TGCGCCAGCAGCCCCCCGGGAGGGCCTATCGGGGAGCTGTTTTTT.

The rearrangement joins TRBV28 to TRBJ1-2, with 7 bases fitting TRBD1. Germline values: CDR1 MDHEN, CDR2 SYDVKM. This CDR3 is 15 amino acids long. The J segment lost 4 bases and the V segment lost 5 bases, leaving 10 bases of the junction unmatched. The CDR3 DNA reads TGTGCCAGCAGTCCTGGGGGACAGCTGATCTATGGCTACACCTTC. Translation gives CASSPGGQLIYGYTF.

This clone has only a few counts. The V gene is TRBV2, the J gene TRBJ1-5; a weak D match, TRBD1 (6 bases). Germline loops: CDR1 SNHLY, CDR2 FYNNEI. The CDR3 has 14 amino acids. V shed 8 bases and J shed 5 bases, with 16 bases lying between them. Written as DNA, the CDR3 is TGTGCCAGCGGGGGGCGGATCGTCGATCAGCCCCAGCATTTT. Its protein is CASGGRIVDQPQHF.

Concerning this clone itself: Other DNA sequences of this sample code for an identical CDR3. This chain uses TRBV5-1 with TRBJ2-7; 11 bases align to TRBD2. Germline lookup yields CDR1 SGHRS and CDR2 YFSETQ. V lost 4 bases, J lost 4 bases, and 4 bases stayed unmatched. CDR3 length: 14 amino acids. The CDR3 bases are TGCGCCAGCAGCGTTACTAGCGGGAGTTACGAGCAGTACTTC. This codes for CASSVTSGSYEQYF.

This chain connects TRBV25-1 to TRBJ2-5; maybe TRBD2 (5 bases). Germline CDR1 and CDR2: MGHDK and SYGVNS. CDR3 size: 15 residues. Trimming took 5 bases from V and 5 from J, leaving 18 bases between them. CDR3 region: CASSSARTGWETQYF. CDR3 sequence (DNA): TGTGCCAGCAGTTCGGCACGGACTGGTTGGGAGACCCAGTACTTC.

This clone was seen once. This chain joins TRBV11-2 and TRBJ2-2, with D possibly matching TRBD2 (5 bases). V shed 4 bases and J shed 6 bases, with 9 bases lying between them. In germline, CDR1 is SGHAT, CDR2 FQNNGV. The length of the CDR3 is 13 residues. CDR3 in amino acids: CASSSTRAGELFF. DNA of the CDR3: TGTGCCAGCAGCTCCACGCGGGCCGGGGAGCTGTTTTTT. Full variable domain (outside the CDR3, taken from reference TRBV11-2 and TRBJ2-2): EAGVAQSPRYKIIEKRQSVAFWCNPISGHATLYWYQQILGQGPKLLIQFQNNGVVDDSQLPKDRFSAERLKGVDSTLKIQPAKLEDSAVYLCASSSTRAGELFFGEGSRLTVL.

This chain connects TRBV5-8 to TRBJ2-7; either TRBD1 or TRBD2 may fit D (5 bases each). CDR1 SGHTS and CDR2 YDEGEE come from the germline V gene. V gave up 4 bases and J gave up 4 bases, with 15 bases separating them. CDR3 length: 14 residues. Here the CDR3 DNA reads TGTGCCAGCAGCCTAGGGGACGGGATATACGAGCAGTACTTC. Protein sequence: CASSLGDGIYEQYF.

V is TRBV6-6 and J is TRBJ2-7, with 9 nucleotides matching TRBD1. The germline V gene has CDR1 MNHNY and CDR2 SVGAGI (reference sequence). V shed 9 bases, J shed 5 bases, and the junction held 8 bases outside the gene matches. The CDR3 extends over 13 amino acids. CDR3 amino acids: CASKQGALDEQYF. The CDR3 DNA sequence: TGTGCCAGTAAACAGGGGGCCTTGGACGAGCAGTACTTC.

The chain employs TRBV18 and TRBJ1-2, with D unresolved. The CDR3 length is 13 residues. Trimming removed 3 bases at V and 8 bases at J, with 13 bases between. Germline lookup yields CDR1 KGHSH and CDR2 LQKENI. CDR3 loop: CASSPARENGYTF. Here the CDR3 DNA reads TGTGCCAGCTCACCGGCGAGAGAAAACGGCTACACCTTC.

This chain connects TRBV21-1 to TRBJ2-7; whether TRBD1, the table's D call, matches the DNA was not checked. TRBV21-1 is deemed a pseudogene. The CDR3 consists of 17 residues. CDR3 loop: CASSKVALGQGKSGQYF. In DNA form, the CDR3 reads TGTGCCAGCAGCAAAGTCGCCTTAGGACAGGGAAAATCTGGGCAGTACTTC.

The chain uses TRBV4-2 and TRBJ2-7; D is unclear. V gave up 0 bases and J gave up 6 bases, with 15 bases separating them. In germline, CDR1 is LGHNA, CDR2 YNFKEQ. This CDR3 is built from 15 residues. In DNA form, the CDR3 reads TGTGCCAGCAGCCAAGATCGTCGCAGGTTGGTCGAGCAGTACTTC. Protein: CASSQDRRRLVEQYF.

The V call is TRBV7-9, the J call TRBJ2-1; TRBD2 agrees at 12 bases. Germline-derived CDR1 and CDR2 are SEHNR and FQNEAQ (reference sequence). This CDR3 has 15 residues. V was clipped by 10 bases and J by 9 bases; unmatched bases: 13. CDR3 residues: CATLPNGLAGLEQFF. CDR3 coding DNA: TGTGCCACCCTACCGAATGGACTAGCGGGACTTGAGCAGTTCTTC.

The CDR3 spells CAWNRGSLFEQFF. CDR3 in DNA: TGTGCCTGGAACAGGGGATCCCTATTTGAGCAGTTCTTC. This chain joins TRBV30 and TRBJ2-1; 7 bases line up with TRBD1. The V segment lost 4 bases and the J segment 9 bases; nucleotides outside the gene matches: 9. Germline CDR1 and CDR2: GTSNPN and SVGIG (reference sequence). The CDR3 loop spans 13 amino acids.

This CDR3 reads CASSSGRDSGANVLTF. The DNA for the CDR3 is TGTGCCAGTAGTTCGGGGCGGGACTCTGGGGCCAACGTCCTGACTTTC. The V call is TRBV19, the J call TRBJ2-6, with D perhaps matching TRBD2 (6 bases). The CDR3 is made up of 16 amino acids. V shed 5 bases and J shed 0 bases, with 11 bases lying between them. CDR1 and CDR2 from the germline V gene are LNHDA and SQIVND (reference sequence).

CDR3 DNA sequence: TGTGCCAGCAGTTTGTTGTTGACTATTGAGCAGTTCTTC. It encodes CASSLLLTIEQFF. The chain is built from TRBV28 and TRBJ2-1; D may be TRBD2 (5 bases). The germline gives CDR1 MDHEN, CDR2 SYDVKM. Trimming cost V 3 bases and J 9 bases, with 12 bases left between them. The CDR3 covers 13 residues.

For this clone: A junction end diverges from the germline sequence, so it may reflect a read error. CDR3 nucleotide sequence: TGCAGCGTCGAAGGTAGAGGGGGCAGGACTGAAGCTTTCTTT. Its protein product is CSVEGRGGRTEAFF. The V and J genes are TRBV29-1 and TRBJ1-1; 7 positions match TRBD1. CDR1 and CDR2 from the germline V gene are SQVTM and ANQGSEA. The CDR3 loop spans 14 amino acids.

This clone was found many times. The same CDR3 is also encoded by other DNA sequences in this sample. V gene TRBV6-5 combines with J gene TRBJ2-7, with 9 bases fitting TRBD2. Trimming at V came to 6 bases and at J to 1 base, leaving 1 base not matched to a gene. This CDR3 region has 13 residues. Germline V gene sequence: CDR1 MNHEY, CDR2 SVGAGI. The CDR3 DNA reads as TGTGCCAGCAGGCGGGAGGGGTCCTACGAGCAGTACTTC. As protein: CASRREGSYEQYF.